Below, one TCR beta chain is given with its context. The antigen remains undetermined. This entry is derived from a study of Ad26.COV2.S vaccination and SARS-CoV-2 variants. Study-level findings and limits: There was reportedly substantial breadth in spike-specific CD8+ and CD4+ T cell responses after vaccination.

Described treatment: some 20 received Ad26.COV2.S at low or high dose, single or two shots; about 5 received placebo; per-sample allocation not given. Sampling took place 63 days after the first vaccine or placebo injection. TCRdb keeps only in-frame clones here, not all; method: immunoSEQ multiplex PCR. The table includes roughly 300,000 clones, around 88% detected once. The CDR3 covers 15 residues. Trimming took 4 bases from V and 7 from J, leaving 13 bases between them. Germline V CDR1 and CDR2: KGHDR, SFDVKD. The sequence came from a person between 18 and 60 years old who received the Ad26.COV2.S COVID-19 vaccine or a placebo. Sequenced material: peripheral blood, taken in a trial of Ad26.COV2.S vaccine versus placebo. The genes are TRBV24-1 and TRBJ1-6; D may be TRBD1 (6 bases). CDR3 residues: CATSESDRPNSPLHF. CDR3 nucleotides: TGTGCCACCAGTGAGAGTGACAGGCCCAATTCACCCCTCCACTTT.